This TCR beta chain stems from a study of cytomegalovirus exposure and HLA in healthy donors. Overall study findings and caveats: Clusters of TCRs from the first cohort tended to co-occur in the 95 to 150 validation repertoires (as a later analysis found). Both high specificity and high sensitivity reportedly marked the classifier's diagnosis of cytomegalovirus status.

The CDR3 extends over 12 amino acids. V lost 7 bases and J lost 3; bases outside the gene matches: 5. Germline V lookup: CDR1 GTSNPN, CDR2 SVGIG (reference sequence). Only in-frame clones appear in the TCRdb table, and some are missing; sequencing was by immunoSEQ multiplex PCR. The sample contains 150,000 to 200,000 clones, approximately 84% of which appear only once. With regard to this clone: Its antigen remains unidentified.

While the first cohort had fewer than 850 subjects, the donors belonged to the separate validation cohort of roughly 120 subjects. The receptor comes from a man in his late teens or twenties in good health and CMV-seropositive. This sequence joins TRBV30 and TRBJ1-2; 7 bases align to TRBD1. The sample taken for sequencing was PBMCs. The CDR3 spells CASGGGYYGYTF. The DNA of the CDR3 is TGTGCCTCGGGAGGGGGCTACTATGGCTACACCTTC.